This passage covers 30 T cell receptor beta chains from one sample sequenced in a study of T cells in pancreatic ductal adenocarcinoma. Selected pancreatic ductal adenocarcinoma patients had undergone surgery without neoadjuvant therapy. Clones were sequenced by immunoSEQ multiplex PCR, and TCRdb holds only the in-frame ones, with some missing. The data contain about 31,000 clones, approximately 94% of them singletons. The specimen sequenced was PBMCs. Receptors originate from a human donor with pancreatic ductal adenocarcinoma.

This chain joins TRBV19 and TRBJ1-4; no reliable D call. The CDR3 length is 15 residues. Trimming took off 1 base at V and 7 bases at J, with 13 bases between the two ends. CDR1 and CDR2 (germline): LNHDA, SQIVND (reference sequence). In DNA, the CDR3 is TGTGCCAGTAGTATAGGAGCATTTCCAGCTGAAAAACTGTTTTTT. As protein: CASSIGAFPAEKLFF.

V and J are TRBV9 and TRBJ2-3; 14 bases match TRBD2. CDR1 is SGDLS, CDR2 YYNGEE, per germline. V dropped 5 bases and J dropped 3; count of bases not matched to a gene: 5. CDR3 length: 16 amino acids. CDR3 nucleotides: TGTGCCAGCAGGACTAGCGGGAGGGGGAGGACAGATACGCAGTATTTT. It encodes CASRTSGRGRTDTQYF.

The rearrangement links TRBV14 to TRBJ2-3, with 10 bases matching TRBD2. The germline CDR1 and CDR2 sequences are SGHDN and FVKESK. There are 15 residues in the CDR3. J lost 0 bases, V lost 6 bases, and 3 bases had no gene match. Written as DNA, the CDR3 is TGTGCCAGCAGTCAGACTAGCGGGAGCACAGATACGCAGTATTTT. It codes for CASSQTSGSTDTQYF.

The chain employs TRBV5-6 and TRBJ1-2, with 10 bases that match TRBD1. The CDR3 covers 16 residues. Germline CDR1 and CDR2: SGHDT and YYEEEE. Losses at the gene ends were 4 bases for V and 4 bases for J; bases not matched to a gene: 10. Here the CDR3 DNA reads TGTGCCAGCAGCCGTCGGCCCGGGACAGGGGTCTATGGCTACACCTTC. Its protein is CASSRRPGTGVYGYTF. Combining the CDR3 with reference TRBV5-6 and TRBJ1-2 gives the whole variable domain DAGVTQSPTHLIKTRGQQVTLRCSPKSGHDTVSWYQQALGQGPQFIFQYYEEEERQRGNFPDRFSGHQFPNYSSELNVNALLLGDSALYLCASSRRPGTGVYGYTFGSGTRLTVV.

The chain combines TRBV6-6 with TRBJ2-7; D not certain. The V end was cut by 5 bases, the J end by 7 bases, with 9 bases between. Per the germline V gene, CDR1 is MNHNY and CDR2 is SVGAGI (reference sequence). The CDR3 covers 11 residues. CDR3 residues: CASSLTWEQYF. CDR3 nucleotides: TGTGCCAGCAGTCTGACATGGGAGCAGTACTTC.

The chain carries TRBV28 and TRBJ2-2; TRBD2 matches 7 bases. The CDR3 sequence is 15 residues long. The ends lost 6 bases at V and 4 bases at J; junction bases unmatched: 8. Germline V gives CDR1 MDHEN, CDR2 SYDVKM. The CDR3 DNA reads as TGTGCCAGCAGCTCACCGGGACTATCCACCGGGGAGCTGTTTTTT. It encodes CASSSPGLSTGELFF.

The V gene is TRBV4-1, the J gene TRBJ2-1; tentatively, D is TRBD2 (6 bases). Germline V lookup: CDR1 MGHRA, CDR2 YSYEKL. There are 15 residues in the CDR3. Trimming took 7 bases from V and 5 from J, leaving 18 bases between them. The DNA for the CDR3 is TGCGCCAGCATGCTAGGAGGGCCTTCTAACAATGAGCAGTTCTTC. Protein product: CASMLGGPSNNEQFF.

The V call is TRBV7-9, the J call TRBJ2-4, with 11 positions matching TRBD1. V was clipped by 6 bases and J by 6 bases; unmatched bases: 7. CDR3 length equals 15 residues. Germline values: CDR1 SEHNR, CDR2 FQNEAQ (reference sequence). As DNA, the CDR3 is TGTGCCAGCAGACAGGCCGGGACAGGGGGAAACATTCAGTACTTC. Protein product: CASRQAGTGGNIQYF.

This clone was picked up one time. The chain uses TRBV2 and TRBJ1-1, with no clear D. Per germline, CDR1 SNHLY and CDR2 FYNNEI. The CDR3 is made up of 14 amino acids. The V gene lost 3 bases and the J gene lost 5 bases, with 13 bases spanning the gap. The CDR3, as DNA: TGTGCCAGCAGTGAGTGGGCAACGGGGACTGAAGCTTTCTTT. Translating it yields CASSEWATGTEAFF.

About this clone: This CDR3 is also generated by other DNA sequences in the sample. CDR3 protein: CATSPIAGAGYEQYF. In nucleotides, the CDR3 is TGTGCCACCAGCCCTATCGCGGGAGCTGGGTACGAGCAGTACTTC. This chain connects TRBV15 to TRBJ2-7; 7 nucleotides agree with TRBD2. Trimming removed 5 bases from V and 4 bases from J; junction bases left unmatched: 11. Germline loops: CDR1 LNHNV, CDR2 YYDKDF (reference sequence). This CDR3 is 15 amino acids long.

This chain connects TRBV7-2 to TRBJ2-5; 8 bases fit TRBD2. The CDR3 is 15 amino acids. The V and J ends lost 2 bases and 5 bases, in that order; junction bases with no gene match: 7. Per germline, CDR1 SGHTA and CDR2 FQGNSA. The CDR3 loop is CASSLMGGRLETQYF. The CDR3 bases are TGTGCCAGCAGCTTAATGGGCGGGAGGTTGGAGACCCAGTACTTC.

This chain joins TRBV30 and TRBJ1-5, with a tentative D call TRBD1 (5 bases). CDR1 and CDR2 (germline): GTSNPN, SVGIG (reference sequence). Trimming stripped 5 bases from V and 1 base from J, with 9 bases between. The CDR3 runs 13 residues. In DNA, the CDR3 is TGTGCCTGGTCAGGGAAAAGCAATCAGCCCCAGCATTTT. It codes for CAWSGKSNQPQHF.

The chain joins TRBV11-2 to TRBJ2-1; D may be TRBD2 (5 bases). The germline CDR1 and CDR2 sequences are SGHAT and FQNNGV. The CDR3 is made up of 13 amino acids. V lost 3 bases and J lost 3, with 6 bases in between. The CDR3 DNA is TGTGCCAGCAGCTTTCGGGACTACAATGAGCAGTTCTTC. Its translation is CASSFRDYNEQFF.

V gene TRBV6-5 combines with J gene TRBJ2-1; 12 nucleotides match TRBD1. V lost 6 bases to trimming and J lost 6 bases; unmatched junction nucleotides: 6. Germline-derived CDR1 and CDR2 are MNHEY and SVGAGI. The CDR3 extends over 15 amino acids. The CDR3 DNA is TGTGCCAGCAGGTACCGGGACAGGGGGCGCAATGAGCAGTTCTTC. It yields the protein CASRYRDRGRNEQFF.

In this sample, this clone is medium-sized (0.01 to 0.1%). V gene TRBV10-2 combines with J gene TRBJ2-2, with D maybe TRBD2 (6 bases). Per germline, CDR1 WSHSY and CDR2 SAAADI. CDR3 length equals 13 residues. V lost 2 bases, J lost 7 bases, and 8 bases lay in between. The CDR3: CASSEREHGELFF. Here the CDR3 DNA reads TGCGCCAGCAGTGAGCGGGAGCACGGGGAGCTGTTTTTT.

This clone was observed once. The chain employs TRBV6-5 and TRBJ1-3; 7 bases align to TRBD1. Germline loops: CDR1 MNHEY, CDR2 SVGAGI. The CDR3 contains 15 residues. J lost 2 bases, V lost 5 bases, and 6 bases had no gene match. The CDR3 here is CASSTGTAPGNTIYF. The DNA for the CDR3 is TGTGCCAGCAGTACCGGGACAGCTCCTGGAAACACCATATATTTT.

V and J are TRBV7-9 and TRBJ1-2, with D hard to call. The CDR3 has 12 residues. Trimming removed 0 bases at V and 9 bases at J, with 8 bases between. CDR1 is SEHNR and CDR2 is FQNEAQ in the germline V gene (reference sequence). In nucleotides, the CDR3 is TGTGCCAGCAGCTTAGCTTGGGGAAGCTACACCTTC. This translates into CASSLAWGSYTF.

The chain recombines TRBV19 with TRBJ1-5; the D is unclear. Trimming took 3 bases from V and 7 from J, leaving 16 bases between them. The CDR3 length is 15 residues. Germline values: CDR1 LNHDA, CDR2 SQIVND (reference sequence). The chain's CDR3 is CASSIGVRAGQPQHF. The DNA for the CDR3 is TGTGCCAGTAGTATTGGGGTACGGGCGGGACAGCCCCAGCATTTT. Together with reference TRBV19 and TRBJ1-5, the CDR3 gives the full variable domain: DGGITQSPKYLFRKEGQNVTLSCEQNLNHDAMYWYRQDPGQGLRLIYYSQIVNDFQKGDIAEGYSVSREKKESFPLTVTSAQKNPTAFYLCASSIGVRAGQPQHFGDGTRLSIL.

V gene TRBV9 combines with J gene TRBJ1-1, with TRBD1 as a possible D gene (6 bases). Trimming pared 4 bases from V and 4 bases from J, leaving 14 bases between. The CDR3 is made up of 14 amino acids. Germline V gives CDR1 SGDLS, CDR2 YYNGEE. CDR3 DNA sequence: TGTGCCAGCAGCTCGCGACAGGAGGGCACTGAAGCTTTCTTT. Translating it yields CASSSRQEGTEAFF.

This clone was detected once. CDR3 residues: CASSQGGRGRMNTEAFF. The CDR3 coding sequence is TGTGCCAGCAGCCAAGGGGGCAGGGGGCGGATGAACACTGAAGCTTTCTTT. The rearrangement links TRBV7-9 to TRBJ1-1; 8 positions match TRBD1. V lost 5 bases, J lost 0 bases, and 11 bases stayed unmatched. Germline V gene data show CDR1 as SEHNR and CDR2 as FQNEAQ (reference sequence). The CDR3 has 17 amino acids.

The chain uses TRBV5-1 and TRBJ2-3, with D possibly being TRBD1 (5 bases). The germline CDR1 and CDR2 sequences are SGHRS and YFSETQ. The ends were cut back, 0 bases at V and 0 bases at J, with 11 bases in the middle. This CDR3 has 16 amino acids. CDR3 sequence reads: CASSLVQGTSTDTQYF. CDR3 DNA sequence: TGCGCCAGCAGCTTGGTTCAGGGAACTAGCACAGATACGCAGTATTTT.

The chain links TRBV6-6 to TRBJ1-2, with TRBD1 as a possible D gene (5 bases). This CDR3 region has 15 residues. Trimming took off 0 bases at V and 4 bases at J, with 12 bases between the two ends. Germline CDR1 is MNHNY and CDR2 is SVGAGI (reference sequence). The CDR3 loop is CASSYSRGTLYGYTF. The CDR3 DNA is TGTGCCAGCAGTTACTCAAGGGGTACCCTCTATGGCTACACCTTC.

The chain has TRBV6-1 and TRBJ1-1; D is ambiguous. The germline gives CDR1 MNHNS, CDR2 SASEGT. V was clipped by 6 bases and J by 1 base, with 12 bases between them. The CDR3 is 14 amino acids. CDR3 region: CASRLTTQNTEAFF. CDR3 nucleotides: TGTGCCAGCAGACTGACAACCCAGAACACTGAAGCTTTCTTT.

The gene calls are TRBV6-5 and TRBJ2-7; TRBD1 aligns across 9 bases. Germline V gene lookup returns CDR1 MNHEY and CDR2 SVGAGI. This CDR3 spans 16 amino acids. V trimming: 0 bases; J trimming: 1 base; junction bases outside the gene matches: 4. This CDR3 is CASSYSSGQGSYEQYF. The CDR3, as DNA: TGTGCCAGCAGTTACTCGTCGGGACAGGGTTCCTACGAGCAGTACTTC.

V usage is TRBV9 and J usage is TRBJ2-7, with D possibly matching TRBD1 (7 bases). The ends were cut back, 0 bases at V and 4 bases at J, with 11 bases in the middle. The germline V gene has CDR1 SGDLS and CDR2 YYNGEE. The CDR3 loop spans 14 amino acids. This CDR3 reads CASSVATGTYEQYF. The CDR3 DNA sequence: TGTGCCAGCAGCGTAGCGACAGGGACTTACGAGCAGTACTTC. Drawing the rest from reference TRBV9 and TRBJ2-7, the complete variable domain is DSGVTQTPKHLITATGQRVTLRCSPRSGDLSVYWYQQSLDQGLQFLIQYYNGEERAKGNILERFSAQQFPDLHSELNLSSLELGDSALYFCASSVATGTYEQYFGPGTRLTVT.

This sequence joins TRBV6-6 and TRBJ1-2; no firm D call. Germline CDR1 reads MNHNY; CDR2 reads SVGAGI (reference sequence). The length of the CDR3 is 13 residues. V was cut by 8 bases and J by 2 bases, with 12 bases left in between. CDR3 protein: CASGLGLNYGYTF. The CDR3 DNA reads TGTGCCAGCGGCCTGGGTTTAAACTATGGCTACACCTTC.

The J gene is TRBJ2-2, the V gene TRBV5-1, with D possibly matching TRBD1 (6 bases). V was clipped by 7 bases and J by 3 bases, with 16 bases between them. This CDR3 has 15 residues. Germline assignment: CDR1 SGHRS and CDR2 YFSETQ. In nucleotides, the CDR3 is TGCGCCAGCGTTCCAGGGGCGTGGGACACCGGGGAGCTGTTTTTT. Its translation: CASVPGAWDTGELFF.

The V call is TRBV11-2, the J call TRBJ1-3; D remains unclear. The CDR3 totals 17 residues. V was shortened by 2 bases and J by 0 bases, with 14 bases between the two germline ends. Germline V gene lookup returns CDR1 SGHAT and CDR2 FQNNGV. The CDR3 is CASSLQPGPTSGNTIYF. CDR3 nucleotides: TGTGCCAGCAGCTTACAACCCGGCCCTACCTCTGGAAACACCATATATTTT.

The chain joins TRBV12-5 to TRBJ1-2; D gene uncertain. Trimming took 0 bases from V and 8 from J, leaving 10 bases between them. The germline V gene has CDR1 LGHNT and CDR2 FRNRAP. The CDR3 is made up of 13 amino acids. CDR3: CASGLVHGMGYTF. For the CDR3, the DNA is TGTGCTAGTGGTTTGGTACACGGAATGGGCTACACCTTC.

By share of the sample, this clone is large. The chain has TRBV11-3 and TRBJ2-7, with D possibly matching TRBD2 (6 bases). CDR3 length: 12 amino acids. V gave up 5 bases and J gave up 7 bases, with 12 bases separating them. The V gene's germline CDR1 is SGHNT and CDR2 YENEEA. DNA for the CDR3: TGTGCCAGCAGCACGACTAGGACGGAGCAGTACTTC. Its translation: CASSTTRTEQYF. Complete variable domain (other parts from reference TRBV11-3 and TRBJ2-7): EAGVVQSPRYKIIEKKQPVAFWCNPISGHNTLYWYLQNLGQGPELLIRYENEEAVDDSQLPKDRFSAERLKGVDSTLKIQPAELGDSAVYLCASSTTRTEQYFGPGTRLTVT.